The subject of this entry is one T cell receptor beta chain. Assay: immunoSEQ multiplex PCR; the TCRdb copy retains only in-frame clones and omits some. The data contain approximately 220,000 clones, roughly 80% of them singletons. The entry originates in a study of blood T cell repertoires in COVID-19. The CDR3 spans 14 residues. The ends were cut back, 6 bases at V and 5 bases at J, with 16 bases in the middle. Germline CDR1 MNHEY, CDR2 SMNVEV (reference sequence). This chain joins TRBV27 and TRBJ1-1, with no clear D. The clonotype originates from a woman aged 70-85 years with acute or convalescent COVID-19. The sample comprised peripheral blood. The chain's CDR3 is CASSPSQVRTEAFF. CDR3 sequence (DNA): TGTGCCAGCAGCCCCTCGCAGGTACGGACTGAAGCTTTCTTT.